This T cell receptor (beta chain) was observed in a study of response to subunit inactivated influenza vaccine. Germline values: CDR1 SGHRS, CDR2 YFSETQ. The CDR3 is 16 residues long. V was cut by 4 bases and J by 4 bases, with 20 bases left in between. One entry per CDR3 protein results from TCRdb running MiXCR on the RT-PCR reads. Of about 610,000 distinct CDR3 sequences listed, approximately 15% were seen once; the top ten hold around 10%. Overall study results and limits: Only a handful of new T cells, the authors suggested, are recruited with each seasonal influenza vaccination.

This clonotype showed up just a few times. Its antigen is not identified. The source was PBMCs from blood, collected approximately 12 days after vaccination. The source of this sequence is a man aged 45-60 years who received an inactivated influenza vaccine. The rearrangement joins TRBV5-1 to TRBJ1-2; D not resolved. The CDR3 loop reads CASSLDFIDGGYGYTF. The CDR3 nucleotides read TGCGCCAGCAGCCTCGACTTTATAGATGGAGGCTATGGCTACACCTTC.